This TCR beta chain is from a study of T-cell memory formation after mild COVID-19. Study-wide points: The study found contracting CD4+ clones mainly in CM and EM and contracting CD8+ clones in EMRA. Later expanders leaned toward CD4+, whereas clones contracting from day 15 to 85 were balanced CD4/CD8. Certain responding clones were present in pre-infection memory, suggesting participation of cross-reactive memory.

V was cut by 3 bases and J by 6 bases, with 12 bases left in between. The CDR3 has 12 residues. Per the germline V gene, CDR1 is SQVTM and CDR2 is ANQGSEA. 5'RACE primed from the constant segment yielded TCR alpha and TCR beta cDNA libraries bearing sample barcodes and UMIs. MiXCR was run by TCRdb on the 5' RACE reads, yielding one entry per CDR3 protein. The sample includes fewer than 140,000 distinct CDR3 sequences, about a sixth seen only once; the top ten take roughly 31%. Regarding this clonotype: Antigen unknown.

Sequencing was done on a sample of PBMCs or a T cell subset sorted from them (not recorded which). V gene TRBV29-1 combines with J gene TRBJ2-7, with D tentatively TRBD2 (6 bases). This clonotype was obtained from an adult woman who had mild COVID-19 (a few samples of this study predate the infection). Cell type and time point are not known. The CDR3 loop is CSVEEGRGEQYF. CDR3 in DNA: TGCAGCGTTGAGGAGGGAAGGGGCGAGCAGTACTTC.